The present entry profiles one TCR beta chain with its context. This entry belongs to a study of blood T cell repertoires in COVID-19. Study-wide context: Samples taken during acute and convalescent COVID-19 were collected in the United States, Italy and Spain.

Per germline, CDR1 SGHNT and CDR2 YYREEE (reference sequence). The CDR3 has 15 residues. Trimming cost V 7 bases and J 4 bases, with 20 bases left between them. Original handling: Nucleated cell counts were estimated from reference gene primer amplification. Using immunoSEQ multiplex PCR, the repertoire was profiled, and TCRdb retains in-frame clones only, with some absent. V, J and clone size derive from that table, while D and trimming were established from the DNA sequence. Among 85,000 to 120,000 clones listed, 60% to 80% were seen once. The receptor's source is a human donor with acute or convalescent COVID-19. The donor label of this sample is uncertain. The sample taken for sequencing was peripheral blood. The J gene is TRBJ1-2, the V gene TRBV5-4, with D tentatively TRBD1 (6 bases). CDR3 nucleotide sequence: TGTGCCAGCGCCCTCGGGGGGGGCAGAGGCTATGGCTACACCTTC. This sequence encodes CASALGGGRGYGYTF.